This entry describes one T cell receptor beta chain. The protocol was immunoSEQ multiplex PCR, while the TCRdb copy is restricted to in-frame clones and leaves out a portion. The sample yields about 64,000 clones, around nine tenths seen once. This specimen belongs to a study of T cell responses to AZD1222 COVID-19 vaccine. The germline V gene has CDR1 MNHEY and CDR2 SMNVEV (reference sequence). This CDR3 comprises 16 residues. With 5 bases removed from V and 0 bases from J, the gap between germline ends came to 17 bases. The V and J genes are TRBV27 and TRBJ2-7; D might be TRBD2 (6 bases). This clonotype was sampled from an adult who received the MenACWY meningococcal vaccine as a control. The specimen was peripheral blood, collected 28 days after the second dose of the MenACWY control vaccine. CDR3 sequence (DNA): TGTGCCAGCAGTCCGACCAACTGGCGGGGCTCCTACGAGCAGTACTTC. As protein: CASSPTNWRGSYEQYF.